These 27 T cell receptor beta chains originate from one sample sequenced in a study of identical twins' blood T cells. From the 5' RACE reads, TCRdb called clonotypes with MiXCR, one entry per CDR3 protein. The sample holds a few hundred thousand distinct CDR3 sequences; about 28% are singletons and the top ten take around 5.6%. The sequenced material came from PBMCs. The receptors originated from a woman aged 18-49 years in good health.

The chain combines TRBV7-9 with TRBJ2-3; D call uncertain. There are 14 residues in the CDR3. V dropped 6 bases and J dropped 0 bases, with 10 bases sitting between them. Germline CDR1 SEHNR, CDR2 FQNEAQ (reference sequence). The CDR3 nucleotides read TGTGCCAGCAGTTCCAGGTTGAGCACAGATACGCAGTATTTT. Its protein product is CASSSRLSTDTQYF.

This rearrangement joins TRBV29-1 to TRBJ1-4, with a possible D match to TRBD1 (6 bases). Germline V gives CDR1 SQVTM, CDR2 ANQGSEA. V was pared by 7 bases and J by 7 bases, with 16 bases between. CDR3 length: 13 residues. The CDR3 loop reads CSAGQPRGEKLFF. In nucleotides, the CDR3 is TGCAGCGCCGGACAGCCAAGAGGTGAAAAACTGTTTTTT.

A few counts support this clonotype. The chain links TRBV5-1 to TRBJ1-3, with D unclear. Trimming took off 0 bases at V and 8 bases at J, with 9 bases between the two ends. Germline CDR1 reads SGHRS; CDR2 reads YFSETQ. The CDR3 runs 13 residues. The chain's CDR3 is CASSLERGDTIYF. DNA of the CDR3: TGCGCCAGCAGCTTGGAGCGGGGAGACACCATATATTTT.

Only a few counts were recorded for this clonotype. The J gene is TRBJ2-1, the V gene TRBV27; 8 nucleotides line up with TRBD2. Germline V gene lookup returns CDR1 MNHEY and CDR2 SMNVEV (reference sequence). Trimming took 6 bases from V and 5 from J; bases not matched to a gene: 12. This CDR3 has 16 residues. As DNA, the CDR3 is TGTGCCAGCAGCTCCCGGGGGGGGACTATAAACAATGAGCAGTTCTTC. This sequence encodes CASSSRGGTINNEQFF.

Worth noting for this clonotype: At one end, the junction sequence differs from germline, possibly due to a read error. The V gene is TRBV3-1, the J gene TRBJ1-1; a weak D match, TRBD1 (6 bases). The CDR3 is made up of 15 amino acids. CDR1 and CDR2 (germline): LGHDT, YNNKEL (reference sequence). The CDR3 loop is CSSSPRDTKNTEAFF. For the CDR3, the DNA is TGTTCCAGCAGCCCTCGGGACACCAAGAACACTGAAGCTTTCTTT.

At least ten counts were recorded for this clonotype. CDR3 amino acids: CASSIQGPQHF. Here the CDR3 DNA reads TGTGCCAGCAGTATCCAAGGCCCCCAGCATTTT. This rearrangement joins TRBV6-1 to TRBJ1-5; D remains unclear. The CDR3 is 11 residues long. Germline CDR1 and CDR2: MNHNS and SASEGT. The V end lost 5 bases, the J end lost 10 bases, and 9 bases lay between the germline ends.

The chain combines TRBV12-3 or TRBV12-4 with TRBJ1-1; D not resolved. The CDR3 covers 15 residues. Trimming took off 7 bases at V and 1 base at J, with 16 bases between the two ends. For the CDR3, the DNA is TGTGCCAGCACCATCAGGAGGGCGGGGAACACTGAAGCTTTCTTT. Its protein is CASTIRRAGNTEAFF.

CDR3 nucleotide sequence: TGTGCCAGCAGCTTACAGGGGACCCGTAATGAAAAACTGTTTTTT. This gives the protein CASSLQGTRNEKLFF. The rearrangement uses TRBV7-9 and TRBJ1-4, with D possibly matching TRBD1 (6 bases). V dropped 2 bases and J dropped 4 bases, with 11 bases sitting between them. The CDR3 is 15 residues long. Germline V CDR1 and CDR2: SEHNR, FQNEAQ (reference sequence).

The genes are TRBV2 and TRBJ1-1; a possible D gene is TRBD1 (6 bases). The CDR3 runs 14 residues. Germline CDR1 is SNHLY and CDR2 is FYNNEI. V lost 11 bases and J lost 8, with 24 bases in between. The CDR3, as DNA: TGTGCCGGCAAACCGGTCGGGGGCTCGACCGAAGCTTTCTTT. Amino acid sequence: CAGKPVGGSTEAFF.

This clonotype appeared many times. The J gene is TRBJ1-2, the V gene TRBV27; D unclear. Germline assignment: CDR1 MNHEY and CDR2 SMNVEV (reference sequence). V was cut by 4 bases and J by 8 bases, with 8 bases left in between. The CDR3 is made up of 11 amino acids. CDR3: CASSSGPGYTF. The DNA for the CDR3 is TGTGCCAGCAGTTCCGGACCCGGCTACACCTTC.

The rearrangement joins TRBV10-3 to TRBJ1-1; D unclear. V gave up 6 bases and J gave up 5 bases, with 16 bases separating them. The CDR3 is 14 residues long. CDR1 and CDR2 (germline): ENHRY, SYGVKD. The CDR3 loop reads CAISPMRGDTEAFF. The CDR3 bases are TGTGCCATCAGCCCCATGCGGGGAGATACTGAAGCTTTCTTT.

The chain uses TRBV9 and TRBJ1-3; D possibly corresponds to TRBD1 (6 bases). The CDR3 has 16 amino acids. V was pared by 0 bases and J by 1 base, with 11 bases between. Germline values: CDR1 SGDLS, CDR2 YYNGEE. The CDR3 region has the DNA TGTGCCAGCAGCGTAGGGACAGACCTATCTGGAAACACCATATATTTT. It yields the protein CASSVGTDLSGNTIYF.

V and J are TRBV18 and TRBJ1-1; D unresolved. V gave up 3 bases and J gave up 3 bases, with 14 bases separating them. This CDR3 spans 15 amino acids. Germline values: CDR1 KGHSH, CDR2 LQKENI. Written as DNA, the CDR3 is TGTGCCAGCTCACCTATTCCCATGACGGACACTGAAGCTTTCTTT. Protein: CASSPIPMTDTEAFF.

The chain joins TRBV5-1 to TRBJ2-2; perhaps TRBD2 as D (5 bases). In germline, CDR1 is SGHRS, CDR2 YFSETQ. The CDR3 covers 13 residues. V was cut by 1 base and J by 8 bases, with 9 bases left in between. This CDR3 reads CASSLTRIGELFF. CDR3 nucleotide sequence: TGCGCCAGCAGCTTGACTAGGATAGGGGAGCTGTTTTTT. Variable domain in full (rest from reference TRBV5-1 and TRBJ2-2): KAGVTQTPRYLIKTRGQQVTLSCSPISGHRSVSWYQQTPGQGLQFLFEYFSETQRNKGNFPGRFSGRQFSNSRSEMNVSTLELGDSALYLCASSLTRIGELFFGEGSRLTVL.

At least ten counts were recorded for this clonotype. The chain has TRBV18 and TRBJ2-7; a possible D gene is TRBD1 (5 bases). This CDR3 has 14 amino acids. Looked up from germline, CDR1 is KGHSH and CDR2 is LQKENI. V lost 2 bases and J 6 bases, leaving 14 bases between the germline ends. CDR3 coding DNA: TGTGCCAGCTCACCAATAGACAGCTACCCCGAGCAGTACTTC. Residues: CASSPIDSYPEQYF.

This clonotype showed up just a few times. V is TRBV18 and J is TRBJ1-3; D not resolved. This CDR3 contains 14 residues. Looked up from germline, CDR1 is KGHSH and CDR2 is LQKENI. V was shortened by 3 bases and J by 8 bases, with 14 bases between the two germline ends. CDR3 coding DNA: TGTGCCAGCTCACCTGTCCCCTCCGCGGACACCATATATTTT. It translates to CASSPVPSADTIYF.

The chain employs TRBV29-1 and TRBJ1-2; D is possibly TRBD1 (6 bases). The germline V gene encodes CDR1 SQVTM and CDR2 ANQGSEA. The CDR3 length is 12 residues. Trimming took 6 bases from V and 1 from J, leaving 9 bases between them. The DNA for the CDR3 is TGCAGCGTATCGGACAGTAACTATGGCTACACCTTC. Its protein is CSVSDSNYGYTF. Complete variable domain (other parts from reference TRBV29-1 and TRBJ1-2): SAVISQKPSRDICQRGTSLTIQCQVDSQVTMMFWYRQQPGQSLTLIATANQGSEATYESGFVIDKFPISRPNLTFSTLTVSNMSPEDSSIYLCSVSDSNYGYTFGSGTRLTVV.

Here the CDR3 reads CASSFTTGGFHEQYF. The CDR3 bases are TGTGCCAGCAGCTTTACGACAGGGGGCTTCCACGAGCAGTACTTC. The chain joins TRBV5-6 to TRBJ2-7, with 10 positions matching TRBD1. CDR1 and CDR2 (germline): SGHDT, YYEEEE. The CDR3 is made up of 15 amino acids. V was clipped by 2 bases and J by 5 bases; unmatched bases: 7.

Only a few counts were recorded for this clonotype. The V and J genes are TRBV19 and TRBJ2-1; 7 nucleotides align to TRBD2. The length of the CDR3 is 15 residues. V lost 1 base, J lost 4 bases, and 4 bases stayed unmatched. Germline CDR1 LNHDA, CDR2 SQIVND (reference sequence). The CDR3 nucleotides read TGTGCCAGTAGTATAGGGGCTAGCGGATACAATGAGCAGTTCTTC. It translates to CASSIGASGYNEQFF.

The rearrangement uses TRBV7-8 and TRBJ1-2; a possible D gene is TRBD1 (5 bases). Per the germline V gene, CDR1 is SGHVS and CDR2 is FQNEAQ. Trimming removed 4 bases from V and 6 bases from J, with 21 bases in between. CDR3 length: 16 amino acids. DNA of the CDR3: TGTGCCAGCAGCTCCGGGACTTCCTTTCGTGGCGATGGCTACACCTTC. Translated, it gives CASSSGTSFRGDGYTF.

V gene TRBV4-2 combines with J gene TRBJ1-5; no clear D gene. The ends were cut back, 4 bases at V and 7 bases at J, with 11 bases in the middle. Germline values: CDR1 LGHNA, CDR2 YNFKEQ. CDR3 length: 13 residues. CDR3 nucleotide sequence: TGTGCCAGCAGCCCTGAACTCGAACAGCCCCAGCATTTT. The encoded protein is CASSPELEQPQHF.

The chain uses TRBV7-2 and TRBJ1-1; D is perhaps TRBD1 (5 bases). V was pared by 4 bases and J by 4 bases, with 16 bases between. Per the germline V gene, CDR1 is SGHTA and CDR2 is FQGNSA. The CDR3 covers 15 residues. The DNA for the CDR3 is TGTGCCAGCAGCTCGATTGACGGGGGTGGCACTGAAGCTTTCTTT. Protein sequence: CASSSIDGGGTEAFF.

This clonotype has only a few counts. The rearrangement links TRBV16 to TRBJ2-3; no clear D. The ends were cut back, 4 bases at V and 7 bases at J, with 12 bases in the middle. The CDR3 length is 13 residues. Germline lookup yields CDR1 KGHSY and CDR2 FQNENV. The CDR3 nucleotides read TGTGCCAGCAGCCTTCCCTTGGCATATACGCAGTATTTT. This gives the protein CASSLPLAYTQYF.

This clonotype was observed a few times. The rearrangement joins TRBV5-1 to TRBJ1-1, with TRBD1 matching 8 bases. Trimming removed 4 bases from V and 5 bases from J; junction bases left unmatched: 10. Germline CDR1 and CDR2: SGHRS and YFSETQ. This CDR3 contains 15 residues. The CDR3 here is CASSPQQGDRTEAFF. In DNA form, the CDR3 reads TGCGCCAGCAGCCCGCAACAGGGGGATCGAACTGAAGCTTTCTTT. Filled out from reference TRBV5-1 and TRBJ1-1, the complete variable domain reads KAGVTQTPRYLIKTRGQQVTLSCSPISGHRSVSWYQQTPGQGLQFLFEYFSETQRNKGNFPGRFSGRQFSNSRSEMNVSTLELGDSALYLCASSPQQGDRTEAFFGQGTRLTVV.

To note about this clonotype: A much larger clone sits a single nucleotide away, making a read error possible. DNA for the CDR3: TGCAGTACCTGGATGGGGGGGAGGAACACTGAAGCTTTCTTT. Protein product: CSTWMGGRNTEAFF. The chain recombines TRBV20-1 with TRBJ1-1; maybe TRBD1 (5 bases). The CDR3 consists of 14 residues. CDR1 and CDR2 from the germline V gene are DFQATT and SNEGSKA (reference sequence). Trimming cost V 8 bases and J 1 base, with 17 bases left between them.

The gene calls are TRBV29-1 and TRBJ2-3; D unresolved. The CDR3 runs to 12 residues. V was trimmed by 7 bases and J by 1 base, leaving 9 bases between them. Germline assignment: CDR1 SQVTM and CDR2 ANQGSEA. The DNA of the CDR3 is TGCAGCGAGCTGGACGGCACAGATACGCAGTATTTT. It is translated as CSELDGTDTQYF.

The chain employs TRBV29-1 and TRBJ1-4, with a tentative D call TRBD1 (5 bases). Trimming took off 4 bases at V and 7 bases at J, with 10 bases between the two ends. CDR1 SQVTM and CDR2 ANQGSEA come from the germline V gene. The CDR3 is made up of 12 amino acids. CDR3 in DNA: TGCAGCGTTGGGGACTGGATTGAAAAACTGTTTTTT. Its protein is CSVGDWIEKLFF.